Presented here are 15 T cell receptor beta chains from one specimen sequenced in a study of yellow fever vaccine responses in identical twins. MiXCR was run by TCRdb on the RT-PCR reads, yielding one entry per CDR3 protein. Among roughly 2,200 distinct CDR3 sequences listed, 8.7% were seen once. This material consisted of T cells from blood (PBMCs), unsorted or a sorted subset (not recorded which), taken around 25 months after vaccination. The receptors originated from a woman aged 18-30 years who received the yellow fever vaccine.

Only a few counts were recorded for this clonotype. This rearrangement joins TRBV5-1 to TRBJ1-6, with 9 positions matching TRBD1. CDR1 SGHRS and CDR2 YFSETQ come from the germline V gene. The ends lost 2 bases at V and 7 bases at J; junction bases unmatched: 7. The CDR3 totals 16 residues. CDR3 sequence reads: CASSFIQGARNSPLHF. Here the CDR3 DNA reads TGCGCCAGCAGCTTCATACAGGGGGCGAGGAATTCACCCCTCCACTTT. Together with reference TRBV5-1 and TRBJ1-6, the CDR3 gives the full variable domain: KAGVTQTPRYLIKTRGQQVTLSCSPISGHRSVSWYQQTPGQGLQFLFEYFSETQRNKGNFPGRFSGRQFSNSRSEMNVSTLELGDSALYLCASSFIQGARNSPLHFGNGTRLTVT.

This clonotype is medium-sized (0.01 to 0.1%) in the sample. A read error may produce the germline difference seen at one junction end. J is TRBJ2-7 and V is TRBV7-7; D unresolved. The germline V gene has CDR1 SSHAT and CDR2 FNYEAQ (reference sequence). The CDR3 runs to 14 residues. The CDR3 DNA reads as TGTGCTAGCAGCCCCCAGATCGGCTCCTACGAGCAGTACTTC. Amino acids: CASSPQIGSYEQYF.

This clonotype occurred a few times. V and J are TRBV28 and TRBJ2-5; D may match TRBD1 or TRBD2 (6 bases each). The V gene's germline CDR1 is MDHEN and CDR2 SYDVKM. CDR3 size: 15 residues. The V end lost 5 bases, the J end lost 5 bases, and 18 bases lay between the germline ends. CDR3 residues: CASSTPWGARETQYF. The CDR3 bases are TGTGCCAGCAGTACCCCTTGGGGGGCACGGGAGACCCAGTACTTC.

Within the sample, this clonotype is medium-sized. CDR3 bases: TGTGCCCTCCGCGGGGAGGAAAAACTGTTTTTT. Its protein product is CALRGEEKLFF. V and J are TRBV2 and TRBJ1-4, with D uncertain. V lost 11 bases, J lost 8 bases, and 12 bases lay in between. The germline gives CDR1 SNHLY, CDR2 FYNNEI. The CDR3 extends over 11 amino acids.

The CDR3 sequence is CSASSGLDTGELFF. The CDR3 nucleotides are TGCAGCGCATCTAGCGGGTTGGACACCGGGGAGCTGTTTTTT. The chain couples TRBV29-1 to TRBJ2-2, with 8 positions matching TRBD2. The CDR3 sequence is 14 residues long. Germline trimming cut 7 bases from V and 3 bases from J; bases unmatched to any gene: 7. Germline values: CDR1 SQVTM, CDR2 ANQGSEA.

This rearrangement joins TRBV7-9 to TRBJ2-1; D might be TRBD2 (5 bases). The CDR3 extends over 15 amino acids. CDR1 and CDR2 from the germline V gene are SEHNR and FQNEAQ (reference sequence). V lost 5 bases, J lost 7 bases, and 18 bases lay in between. The CDR3: CASSHDVAGKNEQFF. The CDR3, as DNA: TGTGCCAGCAGCCACGACGTAGCCGGGAAGAATGAGCAGTTCTTC.

By share, this clonotype counts as medium-sized. The chain has TRBV10-3 and TRBJ2-1, with D maybe TRBD2 (6 bases). Trimming shortened V by 10 bases and J by 0 bases, and 25 bases separated the two germline ends. The CDR3 has 18 amino acids. From germline, CDR1 is ENHRY and CDR2 SYGVKD. The CDR3 coding sequence is TGTGCCACCGGAGGCGGTAGCGGCTTACTGAGCTCCTACAATGAGCAGTTCTTC. Its protein product is CATGGGSGLLSSYNEQFF.

V is TRBV30 and J is TRBJ2-5; no definite D call. The CDR3 sequence is 12 residues long. Per the germline V gene, CDR1 is GTSNPN and CDR2 is SVGIG (reference sequence). V was trimmed by 3 bases and J by 6 bases, leaving 11 bases between them. DNA of the CDR3: TGTGCCTGGAGCCCCCCCCCTCAGACCCAGTACTTC. Encoded protein: CAWSPPPQTQYF.

This clonotype was counted only a few times. The chain combines TRBV15 with TRBJ1-2, with TRBD1 matching 7 bases. Germline V CDR1 and CDR2: LNHNV, YYDKDF (reference sequence). V trimming: 0 bases; J trimming: 6 bases; junction bases outside the gene matches: 4. The CDR3 is 14 residues long. The CDR3 protein is CATSREDRVDGYTF. DNA for the CDR3: TGTGCCACCAGCAGAGAAGACAGGGTGGATGGCTACACCTTC.

The rearrangement uses TRBV4-2 and TRBJ2-5; D is unresolved. Trimming removed 0 bases from V and 4 bases from J, with 12 bases in between. From germline, CDR1 is LGHNA and CDR2 YNFKEQ. The CDR3 is 15 amino acids. In nucleotides, the CDR3 is TGTGCCAGCAGCCAAGACCCGGCCCCTGGAGAGACCCAGTACTTC. Its translation is CASSQDPAPGETQYF.

This chain joins TRBV4-3 and TRBJ1-6, with D uncertain. The V and J ends lost 1 base and 9 bases respectively, with 13 bases between them. Germline V gives CDR1 LGHNA, CDR2 YSLEER. The CDR3 is 15 amino acids. The CDR3 sequence: CASSQGIRTPSPLHF. The CDR3 nucleotides read TGCGCCAGCAGCCAAGGAATACGAACACCTTCACCCCTCCACTTT.

This clonotype is large (0.1 to 1%). The chain links TRBV10-3 to TRBJ1-4; D is unclear. Trimming removed 4 bases from V and 6 bases from J, with 15 bases in between. Per the germline V gene, CDR1 is ENHRY and CDR2 is SYGVKD. This CDR3 spans 15 amino acids. CDR3 bases: TGTGCCATCAGTGCAACCAGCGAAATGTATGAAAAACTGTTTTTT. Its translation: CAISATSEMYEKLFF.

Only a few counts were recorded for this clonotype. This chain connects TRBV10-3 to TRBJ1-5, with D tentatively TRBD1 (5 bases). Per germline, CDR1 ENHRY and CDR2 SYGVKD. Trimming shortened V by 6 bases and J by 1 base, and 7 bases separated the two germline ends. The length of the CDR3 is 13 residues. CDR3 sequence reads: CAISRDSNQPQHF. DNA for the CDR3: TGTGCCATCAGCAGGGACAGCAATCAGCCCCAGCATTTT.

By share, this clonotype counts as medium-sized. V is TRBV11-3 and J is TRBJ2-3, with D tentatively TRBD2 (5 bases). The V end was cut by 2 bases, the J end by 2 bases, with 11 bases between. CDR1 and CDR2 from the germline V gene are SGHNT and YENEEA. CDR3 length: 15 residues. CDR3 nucleotides: TGTGCCAGCAGCTTACTAGCCCCGTCCACAGATACGCAGTATTTT. It translates to CASSLLAPSTDTQYF.

The chain is built from TRBV7-9 and TRBJ2-7, with 9 bases that match TRBD1. The CDR3 is made up of 16 amino acids. Unmatched junction bases numbered 10, after V lost 5 bases and J lost 2 bases. Germline loops: CDR1 SEHNR, CDR2 FQNEAQ (reference sequence). CDR3: CASSPSGTGMTYEQYF. The CDR3 DNA reads TGTGCCAGCAGCCCATCCGGGACAGGGATGACCTACGAGCAGTACTTC. The full variable domain, completed using reference TRBV7-9 and TRBJ2-7, is DTGVSQNPRHKITKRGQNVTFRCDPISEHNRLYWYRQTLGQGPEFLTYFQNEAQLEKSRLLSDRFSAERPKGSFSTLEIQRTEQGDSAMYLCASSPSGTGMTYEQYFGPGTRLTVT.